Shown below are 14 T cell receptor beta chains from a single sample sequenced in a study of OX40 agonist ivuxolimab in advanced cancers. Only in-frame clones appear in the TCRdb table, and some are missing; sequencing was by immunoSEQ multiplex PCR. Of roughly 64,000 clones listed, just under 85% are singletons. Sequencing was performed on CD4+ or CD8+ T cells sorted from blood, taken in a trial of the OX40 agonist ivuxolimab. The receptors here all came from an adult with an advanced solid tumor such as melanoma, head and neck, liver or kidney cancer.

Here the CDR3 DNA reads TGTGCCAGTACTCGATGGGGACAGGTCACAGATACGCAGTATTTT. This translates into CASTRWGQVTDTQYF. This chain joins TRBV19 and TRBJ2-3, with 8 positions matching TRBD1. J gave up 2 bases and V 7 bases, and 8 bases lay outside the gene matches. Looked up from germline, CDR1 is LNHDA and CDR2 is SQIVND (reference sequence). The CDR3 covers 15 residues.

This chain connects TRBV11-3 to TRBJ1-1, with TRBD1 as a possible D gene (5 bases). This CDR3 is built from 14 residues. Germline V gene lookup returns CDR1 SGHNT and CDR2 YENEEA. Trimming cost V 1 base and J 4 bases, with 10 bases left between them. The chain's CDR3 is CASSLAREGTEAFF. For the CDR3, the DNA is TGTGCCAGCAGCTTAGCCAGGGAGGGCACTGAAGCTTTCTTT.

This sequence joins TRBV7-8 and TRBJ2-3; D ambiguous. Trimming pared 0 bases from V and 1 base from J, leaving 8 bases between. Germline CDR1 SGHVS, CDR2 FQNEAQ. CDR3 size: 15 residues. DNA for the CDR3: TGTGCCAGCAGCTTAGCGCCCGGAGGCACAGATACGCAGTATTTT. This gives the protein CASSLAPGGTDTQYF.

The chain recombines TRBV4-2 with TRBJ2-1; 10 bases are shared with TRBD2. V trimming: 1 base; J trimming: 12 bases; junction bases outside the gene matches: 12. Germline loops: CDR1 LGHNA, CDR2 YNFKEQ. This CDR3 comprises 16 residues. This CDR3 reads CASSQGGSGGPVGQFF. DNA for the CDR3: TGTGCCAGCAGCCAAGGTGGTAGCGGGGGGCCCGTAGGGCAGTTCTTC.

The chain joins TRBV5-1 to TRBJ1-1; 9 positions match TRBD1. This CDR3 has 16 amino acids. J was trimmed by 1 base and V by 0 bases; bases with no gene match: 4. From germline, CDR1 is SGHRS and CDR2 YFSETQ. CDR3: CASSLVSGQGNTEAFF. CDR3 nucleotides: TGCGCCAGCAGCTTGGTTTCGGGACAGGGGAACACTGAAGCTTTCTTT. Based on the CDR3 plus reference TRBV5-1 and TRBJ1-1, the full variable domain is KAGVTQTPRYLIKTRGQQVTLSCSPISGHRSVSWYQQTPGQGLQFLFEYFSETQRNKGNFPGRFSGRQFSNSRSEMNVSTLELGDSALYLCASSLVSGQGNTEAFFGQGTRLTVV.

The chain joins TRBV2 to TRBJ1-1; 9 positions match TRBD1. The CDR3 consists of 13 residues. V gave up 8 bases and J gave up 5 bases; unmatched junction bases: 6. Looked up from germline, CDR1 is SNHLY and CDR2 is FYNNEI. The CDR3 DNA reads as TGTGCCAGCCTTGGGACAGGGCGGACTGAAGCTTTCTTT. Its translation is CASLGTGRTEAFF. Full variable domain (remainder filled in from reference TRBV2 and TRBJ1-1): EPEVTQTPSHQVTQMGQEVILRCVPISNHLYFYWYRQILGQKVEFLVSFYNNEISEKSEIFDDQFSVERPDGSNFTLKIRSTKLEDSAMYFCASLGTGRTEAFFGQGTRLTVV.

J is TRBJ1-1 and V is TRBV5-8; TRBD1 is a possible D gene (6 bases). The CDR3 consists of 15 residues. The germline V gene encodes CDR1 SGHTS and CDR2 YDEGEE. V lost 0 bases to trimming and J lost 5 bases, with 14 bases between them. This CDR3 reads CASSLGARGNTEAFF. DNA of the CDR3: TGTGCCAGCAGCTTGGGGGCCAGGGGTAATACTGAAGCTTTCTTT.

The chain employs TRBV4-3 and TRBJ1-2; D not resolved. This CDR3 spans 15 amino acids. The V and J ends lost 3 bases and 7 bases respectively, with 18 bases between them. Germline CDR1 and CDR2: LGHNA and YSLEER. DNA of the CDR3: TGCGCCAGCAGCCAGAGTCCGGGCTTGGGAATTGGCTACACCTTC. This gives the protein CASSQSPGLGIGYTF.

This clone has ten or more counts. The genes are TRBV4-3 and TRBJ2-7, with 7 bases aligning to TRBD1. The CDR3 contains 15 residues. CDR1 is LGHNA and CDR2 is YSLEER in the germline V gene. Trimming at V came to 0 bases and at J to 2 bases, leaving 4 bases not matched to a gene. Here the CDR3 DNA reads TGCGCCAGCAGCCAAGAGTACAGGGGAACCTACGAGCAGTACTTC. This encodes CASSQEYRGTYEQYF.

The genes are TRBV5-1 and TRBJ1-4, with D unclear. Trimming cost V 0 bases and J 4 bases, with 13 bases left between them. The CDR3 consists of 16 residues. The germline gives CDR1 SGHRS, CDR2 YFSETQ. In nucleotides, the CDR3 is TGCGCCAGCAGCTTGGTTGGAAGGCGGAGTAATGAAAAACTGTTTTTT. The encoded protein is CASSLVGRRSNEKLFF.

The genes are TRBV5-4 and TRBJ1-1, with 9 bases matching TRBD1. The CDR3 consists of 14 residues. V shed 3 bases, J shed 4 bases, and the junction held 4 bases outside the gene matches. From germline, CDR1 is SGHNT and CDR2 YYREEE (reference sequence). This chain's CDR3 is CASSWTGDTTEAFF. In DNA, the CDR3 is TGTGCCAGCAGCTGGACAGGGGATACCACTGAAGCTTTCTTT.

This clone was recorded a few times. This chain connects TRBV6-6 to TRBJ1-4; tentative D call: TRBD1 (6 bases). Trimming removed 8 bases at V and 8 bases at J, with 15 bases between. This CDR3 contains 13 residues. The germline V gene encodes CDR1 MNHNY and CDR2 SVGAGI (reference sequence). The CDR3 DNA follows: TGTGCCAGCGCGGCAGGGGCTTTCGAAAAACTGTTTTTT. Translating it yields CASAAGAFEKLFF.

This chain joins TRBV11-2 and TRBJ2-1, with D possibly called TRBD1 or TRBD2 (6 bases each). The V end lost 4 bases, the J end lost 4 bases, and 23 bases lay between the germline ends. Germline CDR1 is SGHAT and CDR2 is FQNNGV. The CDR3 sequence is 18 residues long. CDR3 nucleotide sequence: TGTGCCAGCAGCTCCCTTGGCGTAGCGGAGAGGGGGTACAATGAGCAGTTCTTC. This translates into CASSSLGVAERGYNEQFF.

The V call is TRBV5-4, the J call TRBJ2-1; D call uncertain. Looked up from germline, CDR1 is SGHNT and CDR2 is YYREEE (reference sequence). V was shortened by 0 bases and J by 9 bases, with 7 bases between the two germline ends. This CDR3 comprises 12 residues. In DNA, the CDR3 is TGTGCCAGCAGCTTGGATACGGGTGAGCAGTTCTTC. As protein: CASSLDTGEQFF.